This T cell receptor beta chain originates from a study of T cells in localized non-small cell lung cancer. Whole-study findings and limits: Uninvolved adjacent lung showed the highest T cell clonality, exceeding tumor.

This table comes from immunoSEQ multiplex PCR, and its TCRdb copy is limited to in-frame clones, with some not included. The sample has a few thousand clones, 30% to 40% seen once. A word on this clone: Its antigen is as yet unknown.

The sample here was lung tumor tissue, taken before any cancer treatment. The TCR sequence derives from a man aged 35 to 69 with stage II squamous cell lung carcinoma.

The CDR3, as DNA: TGTGCCAGCAGCTTGTTCTTAACTAGCGGGAGCGACATTCAGTACTTC. This translates into CASSLFLTSGSDIQYF. V is TRBV11-3 and J is TRBJ2-4, with TRBD2 identical over 11 bases. The CDR3 length is 16 residues. Per germline, CDR1 SGHNT and CDR2 YENEEA. V lost 3 bases, J lost 8 bases, and 9 bases stayed unmatched.